This T cell receptor (beta chain) was documented in a study of blood T cell repertoires in COVID-19 (dated by TCRdb to 2018 to 2021). Context from the whole study: Samples from collaborators originated in the United States, Italy and Spain and spanned both the acute and convalescent phases of COVID-19. The prospective study material was composed of cDNA or gDNA derived from T cells, B-cell-depleted T cells, or PBMCs. Where HLA class I and class II types were available, the types were taken from metadata supplied by the sample provider, not from assay-based typing. Samples came from the ongoing ImmuneRACE study (first 160 participants) plus 1,254 subjects from 6 global collaborators. A de-identified subject ID, COVID-19 status, age in years and sex were almost always included in the sample metadata. Subjects who had been exposed to COVID-19, were actively infected with it, or had recovered from it provided the deeply sampled blood TCRbeta repertoires that made up the dataset. A freely available public database, intended as a resource for researchers studying the immune response to SARS-CoV-2, is where the repertoires were released.

For this clone: Its antigen is unknown. It has no much larger one-base neighbor in the sample; base qualities were not kept.

Each collaborating institution followed its own protocols to collect whole blood in K2EDTA tubes. For TCRbeta analysis, collaborators shipped samples in one of three forms: frozen whole blood, isolated PBMCs, or DNA extracted from either of those sample types. The junction shows trimming of 0 bases on V and 2 bases on J, plus 14 bases between the germline ends. The germline V gene supplies CDR1 SGHTS and CDR2 YDEGEE. The CDR3 runs 16 amino acids, cysteine and phenylalanine included. Here the CDR3 DNA is all that survives: 48 bases in frame from base 1. Paper-wide results and their limitations: How much clinical and demographic metadata was included differed by source and by participant, and the metadata was provided uncurated.

TCRbeta CDR3 regions were amplified from genomic DNA by means of the immunoSEQ Assay, a bias-controlled multiplex PCR. As for the original processing: The number of nucleated cells in each sample was estimated from the amplification of reference gene primers within the assay. To quantify the absolute abundance of each unique TCRbeta CDR3 rearrangement, sequence reads were collapsed and filtered. For each sample, productive Simpson clonality was calculated as the square root of Simpson's diversity index over productive rearrangements. TCRdb obtained this table from immuneACCESS and retained in-frame rearrangements with V and J assigned. These tables miss some clones; where compared with another copy, unresolved V genes account for less than half of the shortfall, and the remainder is unexplained. The D gene and trimming were derived from the DNA, and the V and J assignments and clone size from that table. This sample is represented by tens of thousands of clones; roughly 86% of them were singletons. The ten largest make up 6% to 9.5% of the sample.

In this chain, TRBV5-8 is recombined with TRBJ2-5, and perhaps TRBD1 as D gene, on 7 matching bases. The TCR comes from a human donor with acute or convalescent COVID-19. The donor label of this sample is uncertain. The sequencing sample was made of peripheral blood. The CDR3 corresponds to CASSLGQGLPQETQYF. The nucleotide sequence is TGTGCCAGCAGCTTGGGACAGGGACTCCCTCAAGAGACCCAGTACTTC. Beyond the CDR3, the reference TRBV5-8 and TRBJ2-5 genes provide the residues; the full variable domain reads: EAGVTQSPTHLIKTRGQQATLRCSPISGHTSVYWYQQALGLGLQFLLWYDEGEERNRGNFPPRFSGRQFPNYSSELNVNALELEDSALYLCASSLGQGLPQETQYFGPGTRLLVL.